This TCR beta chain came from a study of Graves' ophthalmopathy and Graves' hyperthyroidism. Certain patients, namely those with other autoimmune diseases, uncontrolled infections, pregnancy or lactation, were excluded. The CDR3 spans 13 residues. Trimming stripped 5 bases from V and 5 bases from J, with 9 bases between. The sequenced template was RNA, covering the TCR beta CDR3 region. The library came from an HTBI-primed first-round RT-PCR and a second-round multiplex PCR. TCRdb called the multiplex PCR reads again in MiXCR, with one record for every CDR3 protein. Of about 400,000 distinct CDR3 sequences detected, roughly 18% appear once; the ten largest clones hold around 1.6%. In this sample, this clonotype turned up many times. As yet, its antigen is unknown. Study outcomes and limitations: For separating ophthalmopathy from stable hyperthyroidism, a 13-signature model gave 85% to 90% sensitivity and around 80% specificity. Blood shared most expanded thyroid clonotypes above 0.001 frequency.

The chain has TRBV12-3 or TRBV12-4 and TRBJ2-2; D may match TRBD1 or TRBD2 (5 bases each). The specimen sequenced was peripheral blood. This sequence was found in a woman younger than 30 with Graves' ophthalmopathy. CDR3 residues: CASSGWGTGELFF. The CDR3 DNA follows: TGTGCCAGCAGTGGGTGGGGGACCGGGGAGCTGTTTTTT.